What follows are 16 T cell receptor beta chains derived from one specimen sequenced in a study of blood T cell repertoires in COVID-19. Repertoires were generated with immunoSEQ multiplex PCR, while TCRdb's copy carries only in-frame clones and drops some. Of about 220,000 clones listed, 88% were seen once; the top ten hold under 15%. Sequenced material: PBMCs or T cells enriched from blood (not recorded which). These receptors originate from a woman between 45 and 65 years old with acute COVID-19.

The V call is TRBV3-1 (or the pseudogene TRBV3-2), the J call TRBJ1-2; weak D call: TRBD1 (6 bases). The CDR3 is 14 amino acids. Germline loops: CDR1 LGHDT, CDR2 YNNKEL (reference sequence). V lost 4 bases and J lost 8, with 17 bases in between. The CDR3 DNA reads as TGTGCCAGCAGCCCGAGGCGGGGGGCGCGGGGCTACACCTTC. Translated: CASSPRRGARGYTF.

V gene TRBV6-2 or TRBV6-3 combines with J gene TRBJ2-7; D gene uncertain. CDR1 and CDR2 from the germline V gene are MNHEY and SVGEGT. The V gene lost 6 bases and the J gene lost 0 bases, with 9 bases spanning the gap. The CDR3 has 13 amino acids. CDR3 in amino acids: CASSQQPSYEQYF. As DNA, the CDR3 is TGTGCCAGCAGCCAACAACCCTCCTACGAGCAGTACTTC.

The rearrangement joins TRBV6-5 to TRBJ2-1, with D perhaps TRBD2 (6 bases). Germline V gives CDR1 MNHEY, CDR2 SVGAGI. Trimming cost V 5 bases and J 2 bases, with 13 bases left between them. The CDR3 extends over 15 amino acids. CDR3 DNA sequence: TGTGCCAGCAGTCCTCTAGCGCCCGCCTACAATGAGCAGTTCTTC. This encodes CASSPLAPAYNEQFF.

J is TRBJ2-7 and V is TRBV9, with 7 bases identical to TRBD2. This CDR3 is built from 14 residues. V shed 3 bases, J shed 0 bases, and the junction held 3 bases outside the gene matches. Germline-derived CDR1 and CDR2 are SGDLS and YYNGEE. The CDR3 protein is CASSATSVSYEQYF. DNA for the CDR3: TGTGCCAGCAGCGCCACTAGCGTCTCCTACGAGCAGTACTTC.

This clone was observed a single time. CDR3 nucleotides: TGTGCCAGCAGCTCCCTCGGGACAGTATCAAGTGGGAATCAGCCCCAGCATTTT. It is translated as CASSSLGTVSSGNQPQHF. The rearrangement uses TRBV7-8 and TRBJ1-5, with TRBD1 matching over 7 bases. The CDR3 has 18 amino acids. The junction had 16 bases not matched to a gene; V was cut back by 4 bases and J by 4 bases. CDR1 and CDR2 (germline): SGHVS, FQNEAQ.

The chain carries TRBV12-5 and TRBJ1-3; possible D gene TRBD1, 5 bases. Germline V lookup: CDR1 LGHNT, CDR2 FRNRAP. The CDR3 consists of 15 residues. Trimming left V 5 bases short and J 0 bases short, with 11 bases between. CDR3 residues: CASGPDTSSGNTIYF. DNA of the CDR3: TGTGCTAGTGGTCCGGACACGAGCTCTGGAAACACCATATATTTT.

The genes are TRBV9 and TRBJ2-3; 9 nucleotides align to TRBD2. This CDR3 region has 16 residues. Germline-derived CDR1 and CDR2 are SGDLS and YYNGEE. The V gene end was trimmed by 4 bases and the J gene end by 5 bases; junction bases not matched to a gene: 11. The CDR3 nucleotides read TGTGCCAGCAGCCCCACCGGGACTAGCTTGATAGATACGCAGTATTTT. The encoded protein is CASSPTGTSLIDTQYF.

In its sample, this clone was seen once. V is TRBV30 and J is TRBJ2-3; a weak D match, TRBD2 (5 bases). The CDR3 extends over 13 amino acids. V gave up 3 bases and J gave up 3 bases, with 10 bases separating them. Germline CDR1 is GTSNPN and CDR2 is SVGIG (reference sequence). The CDR3 region has the DNA TGTGCCTGGAGCATATCGGGGACAGATACGCAGTATTTT. Its protein is CAWSISGTDTQYF.

The chain is built from TRBV3-1 (or the pseudogene TRBV3-2) and TRBJ1-2; D gene unclear. The CDR3 covers 14 residues. CDR1 and CDR2 (germline): LGHDT, YNNKEL (reference sequence). V lost 2 bases to trimming and J lost 4 bases, with 11 bases between them. The DNA for the CDR3 is TGTGCCAGCAGCCAAAGCGGAACGTCCTATGGCTACACCTTC. As protein: CASSQSGTSYGYTF.

The chain combines TRBV7-2 with TRBJ2-2, with D possibly matching TRBD2 (6 bases). CDR3 length: 13 residues. V lost 5 bases and J 11 bases, leaving 15 bases between the germline ends. Per germline, CDR1 SGHTA and CDR2 FQGNSA. As DNA, the CDR3 is TGTGCCAGCAGCATTTACGGGGGAGTAGAGCTGTTTTTT. Protein product: CASSIYGGVELFF.

The genes are TRBV9 and TRBJ1-2; 11 nucleotides match TRBD1. V trimming: 0 bases; J trimming: 6 bases; junction bases outside the gene matches: 1. Looked up from germline, CDR1 is SGDLS and CDR2 is YYNGEE. The CDR3 covers 14 residues. The chain's CDR3 is CASSVGTGGDGYTF. In DNA, the CDR3 is TGTGCCAGCAGCGTAGGGACAGGGGGCGATGGCTACACCTTC.

The V call is TRBV27, the J call TRBJ2-1, with D possibly being TRBD2 (6 bases). This CDR3 region has 15 residues. The germline gives CDR1 MNHEY, CDR2 SMNVEV (reference sequence). Trimming shortened V by 1 base and J by 4 bases, and 11 bases separated the two germline ends. For the CDR3, the DNA is TGTGCCAGCAGTTTATTCGGGGGACCTTACAATGAGCAGTTCTTC. Translating it yields CASSLFGGPYNEQFF.

The DNA of the CDR3 is TGTGCCAGCAGCTTAGGCGGCCACGAGCAGTACTTC. It specifies CASSLGGHEQYF. V usage is TRBV7-9 and J usage is TRBJ2-7; D gene ambiguous. In germline, CDR1 is SEHNR, CDR2 FQNEAQ (reference sequence). The V end lost 1 base, the J end lost 5 bases, and 6 bases lay between the germline ends. The CDR3 extends over 12 amino acids. Full variable domain (remainder filled in from reference TRBV7-9 and TRBJ2-7): DTGVSQNPRHKITKRGQNVTFRCDPISEHNRLYWYRQTLGQGPEFLTYFQNEAQLEKSRLLSDRFSAERPKGSFSTLEIQRTEQGDSAMYLCASSLGGHEQYFGPGTRLTVT.

The V and J genes are TRBV13 and TRBJ2-7; 10 bases align to TRBD2. CDR1 is PRHDT and CDR2 is FYEKMQ in the germline V gene (reference sequence). This CDR3 is 15 amino acids long. V trimming: 5 bases; J trimming: 6 bases; junction bases outside the gene matches: 10. The CDR3 loop reads CASSPNLGTSVEQYF. The CDR3 region has the DNA TGTGCCAGCAGCCCCAACCTCGGGACTAGCGTCGAGCAGTACTTC.

This clone was recorded only once. The chain is built from TRBV7-6 and TRBJ2-7; 9 nucleotides match TRBD1. Germline values: CDR1 SGHVS, CDR2 FNYEAQ. J lost 4 bases, V lost 4 bases, and 8 bases had no gene match. The CDR3 spans 15 residues. The CDR3 here is CASSSPGQGLYEQYF. Written as DNA, the CDR3 is TGTGCCAGCAGCTCCCCGGGACAGGGACTTTACGAGCAGTACTTC.

The chain employs TRBV3-1 (or the pseudogene TRBV3-2) and TRBJ2-7, with 11 bases aligning to TRBD2. The junction had 8 bases not matched to a gene; V was cut back by 4 bases and J by 0 bases. The germline V gene has CDR1 LGHDT and CDR2 YNNKEL (reference sequence). The CDR3 is 17 residues long. CDR3 loop: CASSPSLAGALSYEQYF. CDR3 DNA sequence: TGTGCCAGCAGCCCTTCACTAGCGGGGGCACTCTCCTACGAGCAGTACTTC.